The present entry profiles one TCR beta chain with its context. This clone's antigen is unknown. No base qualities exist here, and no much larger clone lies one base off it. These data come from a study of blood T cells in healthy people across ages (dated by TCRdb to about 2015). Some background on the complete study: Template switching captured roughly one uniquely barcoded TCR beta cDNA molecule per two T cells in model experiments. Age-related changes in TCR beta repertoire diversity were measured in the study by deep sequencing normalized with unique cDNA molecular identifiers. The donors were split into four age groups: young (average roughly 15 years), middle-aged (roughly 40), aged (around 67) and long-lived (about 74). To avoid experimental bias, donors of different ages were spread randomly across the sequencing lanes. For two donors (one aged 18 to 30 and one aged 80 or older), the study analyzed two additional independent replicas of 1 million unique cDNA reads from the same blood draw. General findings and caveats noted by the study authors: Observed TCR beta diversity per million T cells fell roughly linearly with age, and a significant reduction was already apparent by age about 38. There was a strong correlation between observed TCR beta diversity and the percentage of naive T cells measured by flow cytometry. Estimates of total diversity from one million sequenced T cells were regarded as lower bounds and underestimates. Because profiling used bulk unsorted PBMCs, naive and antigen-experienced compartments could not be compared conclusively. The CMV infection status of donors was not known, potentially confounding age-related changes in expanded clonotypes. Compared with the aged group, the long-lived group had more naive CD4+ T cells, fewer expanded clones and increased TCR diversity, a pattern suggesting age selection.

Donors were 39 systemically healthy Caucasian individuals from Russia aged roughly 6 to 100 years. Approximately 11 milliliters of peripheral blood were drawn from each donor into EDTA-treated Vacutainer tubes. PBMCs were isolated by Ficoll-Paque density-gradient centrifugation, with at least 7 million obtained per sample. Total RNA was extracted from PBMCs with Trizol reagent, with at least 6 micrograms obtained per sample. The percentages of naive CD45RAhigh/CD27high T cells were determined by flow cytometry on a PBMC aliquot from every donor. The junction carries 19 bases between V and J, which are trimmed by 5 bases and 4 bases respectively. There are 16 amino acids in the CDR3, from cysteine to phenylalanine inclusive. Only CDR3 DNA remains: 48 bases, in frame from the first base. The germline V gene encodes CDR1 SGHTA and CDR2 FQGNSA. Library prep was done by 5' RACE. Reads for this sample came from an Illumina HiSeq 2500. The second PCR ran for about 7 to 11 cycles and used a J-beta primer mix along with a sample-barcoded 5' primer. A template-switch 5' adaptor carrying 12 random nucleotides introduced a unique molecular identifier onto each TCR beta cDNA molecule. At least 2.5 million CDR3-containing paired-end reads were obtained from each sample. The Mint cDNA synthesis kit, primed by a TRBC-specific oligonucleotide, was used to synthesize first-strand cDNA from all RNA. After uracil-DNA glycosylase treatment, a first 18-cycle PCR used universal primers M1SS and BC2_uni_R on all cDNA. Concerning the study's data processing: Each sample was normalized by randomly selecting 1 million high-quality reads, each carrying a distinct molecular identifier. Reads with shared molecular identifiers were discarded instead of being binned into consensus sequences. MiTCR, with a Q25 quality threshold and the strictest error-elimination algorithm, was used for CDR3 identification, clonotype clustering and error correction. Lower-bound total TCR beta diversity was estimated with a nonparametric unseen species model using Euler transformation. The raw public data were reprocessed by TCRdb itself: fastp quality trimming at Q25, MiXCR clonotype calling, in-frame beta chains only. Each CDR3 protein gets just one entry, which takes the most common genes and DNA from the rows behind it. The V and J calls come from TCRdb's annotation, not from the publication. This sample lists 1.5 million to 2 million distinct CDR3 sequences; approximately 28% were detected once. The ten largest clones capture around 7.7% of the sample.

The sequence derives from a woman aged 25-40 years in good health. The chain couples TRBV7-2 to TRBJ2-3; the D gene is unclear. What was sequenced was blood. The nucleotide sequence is TGTGCCAGCAGCCCAATAGAAGGCCAGGTGGCAGATACGCAGTATTTT. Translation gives CASSPIEGQVADTQYF.